This TCR beta chain comes out of a study of T-cell memory formation after mild COVID-19. The CDR3 consists of 14 residues. Trimming cost V 5 bases and J 8 bases; bases outside gene matches: 8. From germline, CDR1 is SGHRS and CDR2 YFSETQ. Ten or more counts support this clonotype. MiXCR, run by TCRdb on the 5' RACE reads, gives a single entry per CDR3 protein. The repertoire holds just over 200,000 distinct CDR3 sequences, with 9.5% to 10% as singletons. Sequenced input: PBMCs or a T cell subset sorted from them (not recorded which). The chain employs TRBV5-1 and TRBJ1-4; 8 bases fit TRBD1. This sequence was found in a young man who had mild COVID-19 (a few samples of this study predate the infection). Cell type and time point are not known. The CDR3 DNA sequence: TGCGCCAGCAGTCGACAACAGGGGGGAGAAAAACTGTTTTTT. Translation gives CASSRQQGGEKLFF.